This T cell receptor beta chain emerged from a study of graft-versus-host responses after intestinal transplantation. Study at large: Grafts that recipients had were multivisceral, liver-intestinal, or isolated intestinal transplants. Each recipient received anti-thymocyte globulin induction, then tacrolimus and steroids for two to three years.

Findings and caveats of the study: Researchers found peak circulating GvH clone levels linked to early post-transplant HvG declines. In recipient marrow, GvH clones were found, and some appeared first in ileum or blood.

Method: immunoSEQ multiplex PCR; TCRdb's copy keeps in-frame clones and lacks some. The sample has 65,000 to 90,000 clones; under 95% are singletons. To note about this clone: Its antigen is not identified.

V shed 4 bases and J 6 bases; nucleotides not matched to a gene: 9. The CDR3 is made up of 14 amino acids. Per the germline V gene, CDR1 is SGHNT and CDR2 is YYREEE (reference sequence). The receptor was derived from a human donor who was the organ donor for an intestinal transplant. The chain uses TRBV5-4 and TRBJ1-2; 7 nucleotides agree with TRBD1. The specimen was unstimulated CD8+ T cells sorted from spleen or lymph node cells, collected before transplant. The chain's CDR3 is CASSVTGEWNGYTF. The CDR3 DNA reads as TGTGCCAGCAGCGTCACAGGGGAGTGGAATGGCTACACCTTC.